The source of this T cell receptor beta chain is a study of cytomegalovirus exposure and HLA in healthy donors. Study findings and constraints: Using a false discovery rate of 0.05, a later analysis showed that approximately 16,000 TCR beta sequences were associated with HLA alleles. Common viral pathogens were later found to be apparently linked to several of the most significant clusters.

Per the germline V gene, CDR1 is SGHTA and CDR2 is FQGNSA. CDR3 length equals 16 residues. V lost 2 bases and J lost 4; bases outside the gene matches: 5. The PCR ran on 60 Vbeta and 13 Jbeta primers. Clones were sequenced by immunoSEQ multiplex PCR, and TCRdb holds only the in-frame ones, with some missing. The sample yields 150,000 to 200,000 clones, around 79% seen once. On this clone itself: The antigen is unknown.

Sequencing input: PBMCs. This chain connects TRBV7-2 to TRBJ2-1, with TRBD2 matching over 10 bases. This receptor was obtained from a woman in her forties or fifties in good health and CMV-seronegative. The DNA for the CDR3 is TGTGCCAGCAGCTTAATCAGCGGGAGGGTTTACAATGAGCAGTTCTTC. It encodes CASSLISGRVYNEQFF.